A single sample gave rise to the 24 T cell receptor beta chains below, sequenced in a study of T cell responses to AZD1222 COVID-19 vaccine. Profiling relied on immunoSEQ multiplex PCR, and the TCRdb table lists in-frame clones only, not all of them. The table lists about 160,000 clones, over 75% of them singletons. The material sequenced was peripheral blood, taken 28 days after the second AZD1222 dose. Source of these receptors: an adult who received the AZD1222 COVID-19 vaccine.

The sample holds a few counts of this clone. This sample also contains other DNA sequences that code for the same CDR3. This sequence joins TRBV19 and TRBJ1-1; 11 positions match TRBD1. Germline loops: CDR1 LNHDA, CDR2 SQIVND (reference sequence). This CDR3 spans 14 amino acids. V shed 9 bases, J shed 4 bases, and the junction held 7 bases outside the gene matches. CDR3 region: CASRLDRGPTEAFF. In DNA, the CDR3 is TGTGCCAGCAGACTGGACAGGGGGCCCACTGAAGCTTTCTTT.

This chain connects TRBV5-5 to TRBJ2-7, with a tentative D call TRBD1 (5 bases). Germline V gene data show CDR1 as SGHKS and CDR2 as YYEKEE (reference sequence). Trimming removed 5 bases at V and 1 base at J, with 16 bases between. The length of the CDR3 is 15 residues. Written as DNA, the CDR3 is TGTGCCAGCAGACTCACCCCGCAGGGTTCCTACGAGCAGTACTTC. This gives the protein CASRLTPQGSYEQYF.

The rearrangement joins TRBV27 to TRBJ1-3, with 7 bases matching TRBD1. Germline V gives CDR1 MNHEY, CDR2 SMNVEV (reference sequence). Trimming cost V 5 bases and J 1 base; bases outside gene matches: 11. The CDR3 consists of 17 residues. The CDR3 loop is CASSPGTDRRSGNTIYF. For the CDR3, the DNA is TGTGCCAGCAGTCCCGGGACAGACCGTCGGTCTGGAAACACCATATATTTT.

V and J are TRBV5-1 and TRBJ2-7, with D possibly TRBD1 on 5 matching bases. The CDR3 length is 13 residues. Germline CDR1 reads SGHRS; CDR2 reads YFSETQ. Between the trimmed V and J ends, which lost 1 base and 5 bases, there was a span of 10 bases. Here the CDR3 reads CASSLRGSHEQYF. The CDR3 DNA sequence: TGCGCCAGCAGCTTGAGGGGATCCCACGAGCAGTACTTC.

The CDR3 loop is CASSQWGGSSGNTIYF. CDR3 DNA: TGTGCCAGCAGCCAATGGGGCGGAAGCTCTGGAAACACCATATATTTT. The rearrangement uses TRBV3-1 (or the pseudogene TRBV3-2) and TRBJ1-3, with a weak D call TRBD1 (5 bases). CDR3 length: 16 residues. The ends were cut back, 2 bases at V and 0 bases at J, with 11 bases in the middle. The germline gives CDR1 LGHDT, CDR2 YNNKEL (reference sequence).

J is TRBJ1-3 and V is TRBV4-2; D not certain. CDR1 and CDR2 from the germline V gene are LGHNA and YNFKEQ. The CDR3 length is 15 residues. V was shortened by 1 base and J by 0 bases, with 7 bases between the two germline ends. In DNA form, the CDR3 reads TGTGCCAGCAGCCAAGTAGATGGCTCTGGAAACACCATATATTTT. Translated, it gives CASSQVDGSGNTIYF.

V usage is TRBV7-9 and J usage is TRBJ2-7; perhaps TRBD1 as D (6 bases). Germline V CDR1 and CDR2: SEHNR, FQNEAQ (reference sequence). The V end was cut by 5 bases, the J end by 6 bases, with 20 bases between. This CDR3 comprises 15 residues. The CDR3 sequence: CASSAWDTVDPEQYF. CDR3 coding DNA: TGTGCCAGCAGCGCCTGGGACACGGTCGATCCCGAGCAGTACTTC.

The rearrangement uses TRBV5-1 and TRBJ2-4; 8 nucleotides match TRBD1. CDR1 SGHRS and CDR2 YFSETQ come from the germline V gene. Trimming took 5 bases from V and 2 from J; bases not matched to a gene: 6. This CDR3 has 15 residues. CDR3 in amino acids: CASSTGGKSKNIQYF. The CDR3 DNA reads as TGCGCCAGCAGTACAGGGGGAAAATCCAAAAACATTCAGTACTTC. The full variable domain, with the rest looked up from reference TRBV5-1 and TRBJ2-4, is KAGVTQTPRYLIKTRGQQVTLSCSPISGHRSVSWYQQTPGQGLQFLFEYFSETQRNKGNFPGRFSGRQFSNSRSEMNVSTLELGDSALYLCASSTGGKSKNIQYFGAGTRLSVL.

V usage is TRBV12-3 or TRBV12-4 and J usage is TRBJ1-1; the D is unclear. CDR3 length: 11 amino acids. Trimming took off 3 bases at V and 6 bases at J, with 5 bases between the two ends. CDR3 loop: CASSFSAEAFF. CDR3 coding DNA: TGTGCCAGCAGTTTTAGTGCTGAAGCTTTCTTT.

The rearrangement links TRBV10-3 to TRBJ1-5, with D perhaps TRBD1 (5 bases). The germline V and J ends were trimmed by 0 bases and 6 bases, with 15 bases remaining between them. This CDR3 spans 16 amino acids. Germline CDR1 ENHRY, CDR2 SYGVKD. The CDR3 DNA reads TGTGCCATCAGTGAGTCGGGCAGGGCGGTGGGTCAGCCCCAGCATTTT. Translated, it gives CAISESGRAVGQPQHF.

This rearrangement joins TRBV7-9 to TRBJ2-5; TRBD2 agrees at 14 bases. This CDR3 has 17 residues. With 1 base clipped from V and 5 bases from J, the junction kept 6 bases outside the gene matches. The V gene's germline CDR1 is SEHNR and CDR2 FQNEAQ (reference sequence). CDR3 amino acids: CASSLGGLAGAQETQYF. CDR3 nucleotides: TGTGCCAGCAGCTTAGGGGGACTAGCGGGAGCCCAGGAGACCCAGTACTTC.

The rearrangement uses TRBV28 and TRBJ1-2, with D uncertain. V was trimmed by 3 bases and J by 2 bases, leaving 4 bases between them. Looked up from germline, CDR1 is MDHEN and CDR2 is SYDVKM. CDR3 size: 12 residues. Written as DNA, the CDR3 is TGTGCCAGCAGTTTCTTGAACTATGGCTACACCTTC. The encoded protein is CASSFLNYGYTF.

DNA of the CDR3: TGTGCCAGTAGGCCAGACAGGGGGGACACCGGGGAGCTGTTTTTT. This encodes CASRPDRGDTGELFF. V and J are TRBV19 and TRBJ2-2; 9 nucleotides line up with TRBD1. Germline lookup yields CDR1 LNHDA and CDR2 SQIVND (reference sequence). The CDR3 runs 15 residues. J was trimmed by 3 bases and V by 6 bases; bases with no gene match: 5. The complete variable domain, with remaining parts taken from reference TRBV19 and TRBJ2-2, reads DGGITQSPKYLFRKEGQNVTLSCEQNLNHDAMYWYRQDPGQGLRLIYYSQIVNDFQKGDIAEGYSVSREKKESFPLTVTSAQKNPTAFYLCASRPDRGDTGELFFGEGSRLTVL.

The rearrangement joins TRBV5-1 to TRBJ2-2, with D unresolved. V was shortened by 2 bases and J by 4 bases, with 6 bases between the two germline ends. The germline CDR1 and CDR2 sequences are SGHRS and YFSETQ. This CDR3 is 13 amino acids long. CDR3 bases: TGCGCCAGCAGCTTAGTATCCACCGGGGAGCTGTTTTTT. Translating it yields CASSLVSTGELFF.

The gene calls are TRBV3-1 (or the pseudogene TRBV3-2) and TRBJ1-2; D uncertain. Per germline, CDR1 LGHDT and CDR2 YNNKEL (reference sequence). This CDR3 comprises 11 residues. V gave up 2 bases and J gave up 4 bases, with 2 bases separating them. The CDR3 here is CASSQTYGYTF. The DNA of the CDR3 is TGTGCCAGCAGCCAAACCTATGGCTACACCTTC.

This clone was picked up one time. The DNA is left out, because the CDR3 cannot be placed on it with certainty; the CDR3 is given as TCRdb lists it. Here the CDR3 reads CASSKVGDGTQNTEAFF. J is TRBJ1-1 and V is TRBV21-1; the table names TRBD1, a call not compared with the DNA. TRBV21-1 is shown as a pseudogene. The length of the CDR3 is 17 amino acids, counting both ends.

This chain links TRBV11-2 with TRBJ1-1, with D maybe TRBD1 (6 bases). The CDR3 extends over 14 amino acids. Germline assignment: CDR1 SGHAT and CDR2 FQNNGV. Trimming removed 5 bases at V and 4 bases at J, with 14 bases between. DNA for the CDR3: TGTGCCAGCAGCGCCCAGGGGTACGGCACTGAAGCTTTCTTT. Its translation is CASSAQGYGTEAFF.

The chain links TRBV10-2 to TRBJ2-7, with no clear D. This CDR3 has 14 amino acids. Germline V CDR1 and CDR2: WSHSY, SAAADI. Trimming removed 6 bases at V and 2 bases at J, with 14 bases between. The DNA for the CDR3 is TGCGCCAGCAGGGACCCCTTTTCCACCTACGAGCAGTACTTC. It translates to CASRDPFSTYEQYF.

The DNA of the CDR3 is TGTGCCAGCAGTGAAGCGGGGGGACTAGTGGGCTACAATGAGCAGTTCTTC. Residues: CASSEAGGLVGYNEQFF. The chain uses TRBV6-1 and TRBJ2-1; 8 nucleotides match TRBD2. The V gene end was trimmed by 0 bases and the J gene end by 3 bases; junction bases not matched to a gene: 7. Germline V gene lookup returns CDR1 MNHNS and CDR2 SASEGT. The CDR3 length is 17 residues.

This chain connects TRBV2 to TRBJ2-7, with D perhaps TRBD1 (5 bases). CDR1 and CDR2 (germline): SNHLY, FYNNEI. CDR3 length equals 13 residues. V was clipped by 5 bases and J by 0 bases, with 8 bases between them. The CDR3 DNA sequence: TGTGCCAGCAGTCTCAGGGACTCCTACGAGCAGTACTTC. Translated: CASSLRDSYEQYF. Full variable domain (remainder filled in from reference TRBV2 and TRBJ2-7): EPEVTQTPSHQVTQMGQEVILRCVPISNHLYFYWYRQILGQKVEFLVSFYNNEISEKSEIFDDQFSVERPDGSNFTLKIRSTKLEDSAMYFCASSLRDSYEQYFGPGTRLTVT.

This CDR3 is CASSTRTSGSSYNEQFF. The CDR3 region has the DNA TGCGCCAGCAGTACCCGGACTAGCGGCAGCTCCTACAATGAGCAGTTCTTC. This sequence joins TRBV10-1 and TRBJ2-1; 10 positions agree with TRBD2. Germline assignment: CDR1 WNHNN and CDR2 SYGVQD (reference sequence). The CDR3 is made up of 17 amino acids. With V trimmed by 5 bases and J by 0 bases, 7 bases remained unmatched.

The gene calls are TRBV14 and TRBJ2-7; D remains ambiguous. V shed 4 bases and J shed 2 bases, with 15 bases lying between them. The CDR3 spans 15 residues. Germline V lookup: CDR1 SGHDN, CDR2 FVKESK. The CDR3 nucleotides are TGTGCCAGCAGCCCTCGGGCAGCCGTAACCTACGAGCAGTACTTC. Protein: CASSPRAAVTYEQYF.

The J gene is TRBJ2-7, the V gene TRBV5-8; D call uncertain. This CDR3 comprises 13 residues. V lost 0 bases and J 3 bases, leaving 7 bases between the germline ends. Germline assignment: CDR1 SGHTS and CDR2 YDEGEE. CDR3 sequence (DNA): TGTGCCAGCAGCTTGGTACGGAGCTACGAGCAGTACTTC. Translation gives CASSLVRSYEQYF.

This clone was observed a few times. The chain carries TRBV19 and TRBJ2-3, with TRBD2 identical over 7 bases. CDR3 length: 12 residues. Trimming took 11 bases from V and 5 from J; bases not matched to a gene: 7. The V gene's germline CDR1 is LNHDA and CDR2 SQIVND (reference sequence). The CDR3 coding sequence is TGTGCCGCTTCGTGGGAGGGAGATACGCAGTATTTT. The encoded protein is CAASWEGDTQYF.